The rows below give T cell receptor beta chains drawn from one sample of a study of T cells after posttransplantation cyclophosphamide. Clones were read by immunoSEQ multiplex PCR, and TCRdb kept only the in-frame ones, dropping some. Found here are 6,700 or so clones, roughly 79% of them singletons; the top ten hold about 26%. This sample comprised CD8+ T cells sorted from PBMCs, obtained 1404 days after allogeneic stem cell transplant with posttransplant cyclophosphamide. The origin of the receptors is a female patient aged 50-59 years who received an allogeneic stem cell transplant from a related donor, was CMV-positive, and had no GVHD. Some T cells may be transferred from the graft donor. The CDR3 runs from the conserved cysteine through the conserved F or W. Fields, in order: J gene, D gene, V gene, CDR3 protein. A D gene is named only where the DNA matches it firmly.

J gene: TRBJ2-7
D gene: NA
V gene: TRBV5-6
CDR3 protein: CASSPEGGPYEQYF

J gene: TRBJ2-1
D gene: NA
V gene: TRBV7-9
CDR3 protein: CASGHYASYNEQFF

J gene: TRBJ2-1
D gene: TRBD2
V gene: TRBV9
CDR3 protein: CASSGEGTSGSNGEQFF

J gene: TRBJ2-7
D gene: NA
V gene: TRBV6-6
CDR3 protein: CASSYVVASERYEQYF

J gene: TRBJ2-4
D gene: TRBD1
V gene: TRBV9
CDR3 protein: CASSEGSGQAKNIQYF

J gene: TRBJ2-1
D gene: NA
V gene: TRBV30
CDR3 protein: CAWRSSFDEQFF

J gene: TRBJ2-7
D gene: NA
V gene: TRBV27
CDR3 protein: CASSSRLGGTYYEQYF

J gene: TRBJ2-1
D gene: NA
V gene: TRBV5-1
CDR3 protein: CASSPPPSSYNEQFF

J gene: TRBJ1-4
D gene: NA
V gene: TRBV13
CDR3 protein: CASSSRTANEKLFF

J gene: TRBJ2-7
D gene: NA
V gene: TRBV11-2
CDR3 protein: CASSLSYGGGEQYF

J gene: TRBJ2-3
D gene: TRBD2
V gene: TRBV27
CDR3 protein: CASSLSIFGLAGGTSTDTQYF

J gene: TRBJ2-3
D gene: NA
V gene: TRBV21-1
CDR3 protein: CASSPSWTGGGPDTQYF

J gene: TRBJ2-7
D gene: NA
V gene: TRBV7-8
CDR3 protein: CASSRDTSSYEQYF

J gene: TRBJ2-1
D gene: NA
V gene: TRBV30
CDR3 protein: CAWSRGTQSDEQFF

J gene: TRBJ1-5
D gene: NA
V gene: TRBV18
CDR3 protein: CASSRGLVSDNQPQHF

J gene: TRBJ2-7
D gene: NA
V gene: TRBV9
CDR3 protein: CASSVEQGTVYEQYF

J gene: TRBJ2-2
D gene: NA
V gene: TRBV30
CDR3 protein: CAWNLGGGELFF

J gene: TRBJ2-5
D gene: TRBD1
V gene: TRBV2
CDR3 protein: CASDSGTGEKTQYF

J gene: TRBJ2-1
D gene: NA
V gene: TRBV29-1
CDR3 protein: CSVEGDRTYNEQFF

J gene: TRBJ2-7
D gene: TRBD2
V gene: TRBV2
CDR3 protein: CATLLAGLTYEQYF

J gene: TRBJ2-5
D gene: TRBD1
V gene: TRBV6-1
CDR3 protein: CASSSGTGVETQYF

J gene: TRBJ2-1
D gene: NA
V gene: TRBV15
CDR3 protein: CATSRKAEGGNEQFF

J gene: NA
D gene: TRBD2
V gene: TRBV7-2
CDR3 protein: CASSMGTSWYEQYF

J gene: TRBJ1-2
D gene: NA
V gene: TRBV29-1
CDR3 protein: CRIDSNYGYTF

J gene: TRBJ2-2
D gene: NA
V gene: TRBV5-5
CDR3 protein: CASSLAGDHTGELFF

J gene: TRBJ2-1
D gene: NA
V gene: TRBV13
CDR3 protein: CASSPSGLAYNEQFF

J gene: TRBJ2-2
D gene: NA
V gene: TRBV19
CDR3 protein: CASSIGRHSGGELFF

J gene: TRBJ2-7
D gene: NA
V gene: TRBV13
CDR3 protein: CASSLSIAYEQYF

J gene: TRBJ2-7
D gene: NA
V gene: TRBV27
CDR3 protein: CASSYSGHEQYF

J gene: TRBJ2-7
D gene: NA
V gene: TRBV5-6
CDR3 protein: CASSNLRGYEQYF

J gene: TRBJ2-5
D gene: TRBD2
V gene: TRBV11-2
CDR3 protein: CASSLDPVSGPYQETQYF

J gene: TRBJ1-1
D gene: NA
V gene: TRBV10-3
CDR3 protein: CAISDEAGLGTEAFF

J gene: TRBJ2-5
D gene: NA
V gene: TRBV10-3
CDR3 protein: CAIGGPRQETQYF